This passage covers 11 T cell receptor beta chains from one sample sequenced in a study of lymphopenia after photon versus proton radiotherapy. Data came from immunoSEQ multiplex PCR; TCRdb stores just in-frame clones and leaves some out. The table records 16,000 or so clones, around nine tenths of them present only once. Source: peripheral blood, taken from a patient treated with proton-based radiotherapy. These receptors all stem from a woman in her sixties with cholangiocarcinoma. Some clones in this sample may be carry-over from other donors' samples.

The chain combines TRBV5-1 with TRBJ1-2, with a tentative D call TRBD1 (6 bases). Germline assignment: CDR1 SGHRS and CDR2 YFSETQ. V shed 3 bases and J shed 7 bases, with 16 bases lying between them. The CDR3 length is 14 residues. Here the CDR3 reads CASSSDPSRGGYTF. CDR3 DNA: TGCGCCAGCAGCTCGGACCCCTCCAGGGGTGGCTACACCTTC.

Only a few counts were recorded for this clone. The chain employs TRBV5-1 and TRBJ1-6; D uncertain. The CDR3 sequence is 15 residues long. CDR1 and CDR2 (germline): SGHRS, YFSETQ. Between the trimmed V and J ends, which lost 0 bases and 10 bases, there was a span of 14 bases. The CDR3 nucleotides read TGCGCCAGCAGCTTGGAATTTGGTCGAGGGTCACCCCTCCACTTT. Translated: CASSLEFGRGSPLHF.

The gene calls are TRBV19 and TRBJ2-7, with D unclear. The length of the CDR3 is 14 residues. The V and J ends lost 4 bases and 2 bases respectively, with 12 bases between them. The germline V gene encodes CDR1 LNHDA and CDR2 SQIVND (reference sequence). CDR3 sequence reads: CASSTLDGTYEQYF. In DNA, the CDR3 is TGTGCCAGTAGTACCCTGGACGGTACCTACGAGCAGTACTTC. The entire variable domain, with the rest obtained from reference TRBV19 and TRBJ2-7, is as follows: DGGITQSPKYLFRKEGQNVTLSCEQNLNHDAMYWYRQDPGQGLRLIYYSQIVNDFQKGDIAEGYSVSREKKESFPLTVTSAQKNPTAFYLCASSTLDGTYEQYFGPGTRLTVT.

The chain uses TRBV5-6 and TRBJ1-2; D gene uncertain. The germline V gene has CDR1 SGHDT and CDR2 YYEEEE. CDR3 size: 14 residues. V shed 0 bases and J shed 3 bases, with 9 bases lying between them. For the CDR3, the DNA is TGTGCCAGCAGCTTGGTCTATTGGGACTATGGCTACACCTTC. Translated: CASSLVYWDYGYTF.

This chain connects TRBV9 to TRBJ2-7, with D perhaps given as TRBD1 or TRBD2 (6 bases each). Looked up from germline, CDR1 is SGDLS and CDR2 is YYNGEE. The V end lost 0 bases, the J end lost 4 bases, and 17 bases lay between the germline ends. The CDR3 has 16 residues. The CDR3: CASSVATGQGRYEQYF. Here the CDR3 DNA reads TGTGCCAGCAGCGTAGCTACCGGGCAGGGGAGGTACGAGCAGTACTTC.

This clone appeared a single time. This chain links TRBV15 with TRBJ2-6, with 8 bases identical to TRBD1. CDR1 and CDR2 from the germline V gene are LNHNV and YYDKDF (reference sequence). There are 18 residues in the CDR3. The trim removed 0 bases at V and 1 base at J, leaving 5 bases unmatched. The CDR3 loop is CATSRERQGASGANVLTF. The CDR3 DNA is TGTGCCACCAGCAGAGAACGGCAGGGGGCGTCTGGGGCCAACGTCCTGACTTTC.

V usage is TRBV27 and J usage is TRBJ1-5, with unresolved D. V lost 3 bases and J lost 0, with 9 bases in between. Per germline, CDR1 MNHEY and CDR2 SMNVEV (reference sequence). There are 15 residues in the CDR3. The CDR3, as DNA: TGTGCCAGCAGTTTGACACCCTATAGCAATCAGCCCCAGCATTTT. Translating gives CASSLTPYSNQPQHF.

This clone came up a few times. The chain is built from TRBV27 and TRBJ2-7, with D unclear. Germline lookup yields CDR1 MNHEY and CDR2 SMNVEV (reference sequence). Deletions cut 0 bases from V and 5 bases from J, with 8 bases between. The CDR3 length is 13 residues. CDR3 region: CASSLSHRNEQYF. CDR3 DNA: TGTGCCAGCAGTTTATCGCACCGTAACGAGCAGTACTTC.

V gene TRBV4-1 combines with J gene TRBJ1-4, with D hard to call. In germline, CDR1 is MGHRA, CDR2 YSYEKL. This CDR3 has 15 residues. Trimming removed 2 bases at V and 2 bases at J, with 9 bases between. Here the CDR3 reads CASSQLGLTNEKLFF. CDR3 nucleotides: TGCGCCAGCAGCCAATTAGGGTTGACTAATGAAAAACTGTTTTTT.

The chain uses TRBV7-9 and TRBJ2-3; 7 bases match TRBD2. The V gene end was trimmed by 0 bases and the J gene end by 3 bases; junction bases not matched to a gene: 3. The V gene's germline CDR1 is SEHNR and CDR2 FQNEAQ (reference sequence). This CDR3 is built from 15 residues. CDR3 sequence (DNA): TGTGCCAGCAGCTTAGCAGGCGGGAGTACAGATACGCAGTATTTT. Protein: CASSLAGGSTDTQYF.

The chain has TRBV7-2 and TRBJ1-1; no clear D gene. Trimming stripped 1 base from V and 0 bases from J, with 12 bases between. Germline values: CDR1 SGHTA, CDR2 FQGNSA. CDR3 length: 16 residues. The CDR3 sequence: CASSLVFGLLNTEAFF. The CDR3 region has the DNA TGTGCCAGCAGCTTAGTTTTCGGACTCCTGAACACTGAAGCTTTCTTT.